These 3 T cell receptor beta chains were sequenced from one sample in a study of T cells after yellow fever vaccination. TCRdb re-called the 5' RACE reads with MiXCR, one entry per CDR3 protein. The sample lists about 240,000 distinct CDR3 sequences, 6% to 7.5% seen once, with approximately 0.84% in the top ten. The sample here was CD4+ T cells sorted from PBMCs, taken 15 days after the yellow fever booster vaccination. All receptors come from a man younger than 45 who received the YFV17D yellow fever vaccine.

This clonotype was seen at least ten times. The CDR3 nucleotides are TGCAGTGCTAGATCTACAGGCCGGAATGAAAAACTGTTTTTT. It specifies CSARSTGRNEKLFF. The genes are TRBV20-1 and TRBJ1-4, with D tentatively TRBD1 (5 bases). The CDR3 is made up of 14 amino acids. Trimming stripped 2 bases from V and 5 bases from J, with 12 bases between. In germline, CDR1 is DFQATT, CDR2 SNEGSKA (reference sequence).

J is TRBJ2-1 and V is TRBV4-3; no definite D call. This CDR3 spans 12 amino acids. The ends were cut back, 7 bases at V and 7 bases at J, with 11 bases in the middle. Germline V gene sequence: CDR1 LGHNA, CDR2 YSLEER. The CDR3 DNA reads as TGCGCCAGCAAACCAAGATTTAATGAGCAGTTCTTC. It translates to CASKPRFNEQFF.

This clonotype was counted at least ten times. The chain carries TRBV5-1 and TRBJ2-7, with 8 bases aligning to TRBD1. Germline CDR1 reads SGHRS; CDR2 reads YFSETQ. V was pared by 4 bases and J by 4 bases, with 7 bases of the junction left unmatched. This CDR3 spans 14 amino acids. The CDR3 sequence: CASSDSGGAYEQYF. The CDR3 bases are TGCGCCAGCAGCGACTCAGGGGGCGCGTACGAGCAGTACTTC. Together with reference TRBV5-1 and TRBJ2-7, the CDR3 gives the full variable domain: KAGVTQTPRYLIKTRGQQVTLSCSPISGHRSVSWYQQTPGQGLQFLFEYFSETQRNKGNFPGRFSGRQFSNSRSEMNVSTLELGDSALYLCASSDSGGAYEQYFGPGTRLTVT.